Detailed here is one T cell receptor (beta chain). The antigen remains undetermined. The sample comes from a study of T cell repertoires in cytomegalovirus infection. Study context: Selection of CMV epitopes for the study included recently identified HLA-C-restricted and well-studied HLA-B-restricted ones.

CDR1 is MNHEY and CDR2 is SMNVEV in the germline V gene (reference sequence). The CDR3 contains 18 residues. V was clipped by 4 bases and J by 2 bases; unmatched bases: 14. MiXCR, applied by TCRdb to the reads, yields one record per CDR3 protein. This table holds fewer than 900,000 distinct CDR3 sequences, under 35% found once. This chain uses TRBV27 with TRBJ2-1; TRBD2 agrees at 7 bases. The specimen was cultured CD8+ T cells from PBMCs, collected from culture after CMV antigen stimulation. The receptor's source is a human donor in good health (CMV status not recorded). Some clones in this sample may be carry-over from other donors' samples. CDR3 protein: CASSSSAFLAVTYNEQFF. Written as DNA, the CDR3 is TGTGCCAGCAGTTCATCTGCCTTTCTAGCGGTGACCTACAATGAGCAGTTCTTC.